This T cell receptor beta chain comes out of a study of early stage breast cancer tumors. Overall study context: Most invasive tumors, twelve of 16, were ER+/PR+/HER2-.

This CDR3 is built from 15 residues. V trimming: 1 base; J trimming: 7 bases; junction bases outside the gene matches: 4. Germline CDR1 is LGHNT and CDR2 is FRNRAP. The method was immunoSEQ multiplex PCR; TCRdb's version includes in-frame clones alone and lacks a portion of them. The sample holds about 31,000 clones; 74% are singletons and the top ten take about a tenth. This TCR came from a person under 45 with breast cancer. The V and J genes are TRBV12-5 and TRBJ2-1; 10 bases agree with TRBD1. Source material: breast tumor tissue. This chain's CDR3 is CASGLGQGARNEQFF. In DNA form, the CDR3 reads TGTGCTAGTGGTTTGGGACAGGGGGCTCGGAATGAGCAGTTCTTC.